This TCR beta chain came from a study of OX40 agonist ivuxolimab in advanced cancers. The wider study: Ivuxolimab is an agonistic anti-OX40 (CD134) antibody, and patients were treated with it.

Profiling relied on immunoSEQ multiplex PCR, and the TCRdb table lists in-frame clones only, not all of them. The sample contains some 10,000 clones, about four fifths of which appear only once. Patients were excluded for autoimmune disease history or systemic immunosuppression. This material consisted of CD4+ or CD8+ T cells sorted from blood, taken in a trial of the OX40 agonist ivuxolimab. The sequence was obtained from an adult with an advanced solid tumor such as melanoma, head and neck, liver or kidney cancer.

This CDR3 is CASDKVAGENTGELFF. The CDR3 coding sequence is TGTGCCAGCGATAAGGTAGCGGGAGAGAACACCGGGGAGCTGTTTTTT. The chain links TRBV2 to TRBJ2-2; TRBD2 aligns across 9 bases. The CDR3 loop spans 16 amino acids. The V gene's germline CDR1 is SNHLY and CDR2 FYNNEI. With 8 bases clipped from V and 1 base from J, the junction kept 8 bases outside the gene matches. Complete variable domain (other parts from reference TRBV2 and TRBJ2-2): EPEVTQTPSHQVTQMGQEVILRCVPISNHLYFYWYRQILGQKVEFLVSFYNNEISEKSEIFDDQFSVERPDGSNFTLKIRSTKLEDSAMYFCASDKVAGENTGELFFGEGSRLTVL.